This T cell receptor beta chain originates from a study of regulatory T cells in long-lasting Graves disease. Combining iRepertoire HTBI primers with Arm-PCR of CDR3 regions, the authors built TCR beta libraries. TCRdb reprocessed the multiplex PCR reads via MiXCR and lists one record per CDR3 protein. Of hundreds of thousands of distinct CDR3 sequences detected, approximately 13% appear once; the ten largest clones hold roughly 9.7%. This clonotype was counted ten times or more. Germline V gene sequence: CDR1 SNHLY, CDR2 FYNNEI. There are 14 residues in the CDR3. J gave up 2 bases and V 6 bases, and 7 bases lay outside the gene matches. Regarding time point: newly diagnosed GD, antithyroid drugs for less than 3 months. The TCR library was prepared using RNA isolated from PBMCs. The data were also submitted as part of a second study, on T cells in Graves' hyperthyroidism and ophthalmopathy. That source notes: Patients aged 18 to 65 had newly diagnosed hyperthyroidism of under 2 months' duration. Uncontrolled infection, other autoimmune disease, pregnancy or lactation led to exclusion. TCR CDR3 regions were first amplified by RT-PCR with HTBI primers. Ophthalmopathy was model-predicted a median 6.5 months pre-onset.

The sequencing here drew on peripheral blood mononuclear cells (PBMCs), taken at new diagnosis, from a patient treated with antithyroid drugs. The sequence was collected from a young man with Graves disease. The rearrangement joins TRBV2 to TRBJ2-7; 7 bases align to TRBD1. The CDR3 sequence is CASRARQGPYEQYF. Here the CDR3 DNA reads TGTGCCAGCAGGGCCCGACAGGGCCCCTACGAGCAGTACTTC. Using reference TRBV2 and TRBJ2-7 for the parts outside the CDR3, the full variable domain is EPEVTQTPSHQVTQMGQEVILRCVPISNHLYFYWYRQILGQKVEFLVSFYNNEISEKSEIFDDQFSVERPDGSNFTLKIRSTKLEDSAMYFCASRARQGPYEQYFGPGTRLTVT.